This T cell receptor beta chain originates from a study of T cell clones after liver transplantation. Across the whole study: Immunosuppression withdrawal was tried within 2 years after liver transplantation in this trial. Tolerant meant at least one year fully off immunosuppression without liver enzymes above twice normal. Samples came pre-transplant, pre-randomization before withdrawal, and post-randomization after withdrawal ended. Standard immunosuppression, with no induction, continued until 12-24 months after transplant.

This CDR3 region has 14 residues. CDR1 and CDR2 from the germline V gene are GTSNPN and SVGIG (reference sequence). Trimming removed 4 bases from V and 0 bases from J, with 12 bases in between. The assay was immunoSEQ multiplex PCR, and TCRdb's table has in-frame clones only and misses some. The sample yields tens of thousands of clones, about two thirds seen once. This rearrangement joins TRBV30 to TRBJ1-1, with D unclear. The material was CD4+ T cells from blood, obtained at the approximately 15-month timepoint. The receptor's source is a human patient who received a liver transplant. Part of the T cell pool may stem from the graft donor. The CDR3 nucleotides are TGTGCCTGGATGTTTGGGGTTTTGAACACTGAAGCTTTCTTT. This codes for CAWMFGVLNTEAFF.